These 30 T cell receptor beta chains originate from one sample sequenced in a study of blood T cells in healthy people across ages. Through a sample-barcoded 5' primer and a J-beta primer mix, a second PCR was run for roughly 6 to 11 cycles. TCRdb itself ran the 5' RACE reads through MiXCR, one entry per CDR3 protein. The data contain 1.5 million to 2 million distinct CDR3 sequences, around 50% of them singletons. The sample taken for sequencing was blood. These receptors came from a woman aged 40 to 50 in good health.

The chain joins TRBV15 to TRBJ2-3; 8 bases fit TRBD1. V lost 4 bases to trimming and J lost 2 bases; unmatched junction nucleotides: 5. Germline loops: CDR1 LNHNV, CDR2 YYDKDF (reference sequence). The CDR3 has 15 amino acids. CDR3 in amino acids: CATSTRDRTTDTQYF. CDR3 coding DNA: TGTGCCACCAGCACCCGGGACAGGACCACAGATACGCAGTATTTT. Using reference TRBV15 and TRBJ2-3 for the parts outside the CDR3, the full variable domain is DAMVIQNPRYQVTQFGKPVTLSCSQTLNHNVMYWYQQKSSQAPKLLFHYYDKDFNNEADTPDNFQSRRPNTSFCFLDIRSPGLGDTAMYLCATSTRDRTTDTQYFGPGTRLTVL.

The V gene is TRBV6-1, the J gene TRBJ2-5; D remains unclear. The end of the DNA fits TRBJ2-7 better, so the J call may be wrong. The CDR3 covers 13 residues. Germline values: CDR1 MNHNS, CDR2 SASEGT. The DNA of the CDR3 is TGTGCCAGCAGTGAAGTTGCACAAGACGAGCAGTACTTC. This encodes CASSEVAQDEQYF.

This rearrangement joins TRBV20-1 to TRBJ1-2; 8 bases fit TRBD1. The CDR3 has 14 amino acids. After removal of 3 bases from V and 3 bases from J, the junction contained 6 bases not matched to a gene. Germline lookup yields CDR1 DFQATT and CDR2 SNEGSKA (reference sequence). CDR3 protein: CSARRAGGDYGYTF. The CDR3 nucleotides read TGCAGTGCTAGGAGGGCAGGGGGCGACTATGGCTACACCTTC.

This clonotype has just one count. The rearrangement links TRBV6-2 or TRBV6-3 to TRBJ2-1; 9 bases align to TRBD1. CDR3 length equals 16 residues. Germline CDR1 reads MNHEY; CDR2 reads SVGEGT. The V and J ends lost 4 bases and 3 bases, in that order; junction bases with no gene match: 7. The DNA of the CDR3 is TGTGCCAGCAGTTCCCGGGACAGGGCCTTCTACAATGAGCAGTTCTTC. As protein: CASSSRDRAFYNEQFF.

The gene calls are TRBV12-3 or TRBV12-4 and TRBJ1-6; no clear D. With 2 bases removed from V and 10 bases from J, the gap between germline ends came to 9 bases. This CDR3 is built from 13 residues. This CDR3 is CASSLSAESPLHF. CDR3 nucleotide sequence: TGTGCCAGCAGTTTATCGGCCGAATCACCCCTCCACTTT.

The table lists this clonotype with a few counts. This rearrangement joins TRBV10-3 to TRBJ2-7, with 7 bases matching TRBD1. The J call may be faulty, since TRBJ2-5 better matches the DNA end. This CDR3 contains 16 residues. Germline V gene sequence: CDR1 ENHRY, CDR2 SYGVKD. The CDR3 protein is CAISESAGGRQETQYF. The CDR3 DNA is TGTGCCATCAGTGAGTCGGCAGGGGGACGGCAAGAGACCCAGTACTTC.

The chain joins TRBV20-1 to TRBJ1-4, with 7 bases matching TRBD1. The CDR3 has 13 amino acids. V was pared by 3 bases and J by 8 bases, with 6 bases of the junction left unmatched. Germline V lookup: CDR1 DFQATT, CDR2 SNEGSKA (reference sequence). Written as DNA, the CDR3 is TGCAGTGCTAGGACAGGGCTAAGGGAAAAACTGTTTTTT. As protein: CSARTGLREKLFF.

The chain combines TRBV7-9 with TRBJ2-3; 8 bases match TRBD1. V lost 4 bases, J lost 0 bases, and 6 bases stayed unmatched. CDR3 size: 16 residues. Looked up from germline, CDR1 is SEHNR and CDR2 is FQNEAQ (reference sequence). DNA of the CDR3: TGTGCCAGCAGCTCCGGACAGGGCGAGAGCACAGATACGCAGTATTTT. Protein sequence: CASSSGQGESTDTQYF.

This clonotype was seen a handful of times. The chain uses TRBV2 and TRBJ2-1, with 10 bases that match TRBD2. Germline trimming cut 9 bases from V and 5 bases from J; bases unmatched to any gene: 4. The germline CDR1 and CDR2 sequences are SNHLY and FYNNEI. This CDR3 contains 13 residues. The DNA for the CDR3 is TGTGCCAGGGGGACTAGCGACCACAATGAGCAGTTCTTC. Protein sequence: CARGTSDHNEQFF. Combining the CDR3 with reference TRBV2 and TRBJ2-1 gives the whole variable domain EPEVTQTPSHQVTQMGQEVILRCVPISNHLYFYWYRQILGQKVEFLVSFYNNEISEKSEIFDDQFSVERPDGSNFTLKIRSTKLEDSAMYFCARGTSDHNEQFFGPGTRLTVL.

V gene TRBV12-3 or TRBV12-4 combines with J gene TRBJ1-2; D is possibly TRBD1 (6 bases). Deletions cut 5 bases from V and 3 bases from J, with 16 bases between. This CDR3 has 15 residues. The CDR3 DNA follows: TGTGCCAGCAGTATAGAGGGGGGCGCCCACTATGGCTACACCTTC. It codes for CASSIEGGAHYGYTF.

The gene calls are TRBV27 and TRBJ2-7, with TRBD1 as a possible D gene (6 bases). The CDR3 is 14 residues long. Looked up from germline, CDR1 is MNHEY and CDR2 is SMNVEV (reference sequence). Trimming took 4 bases from V and 1 from J, leaving 11 bases between them. DNA of the CDR3: TGTGCCAGCAGTTCACAGGGCTATTCCTACGAGCAGTACTTC. Amino acids: CASSSQGYSYEQYF.

In this sample, this clonotype turned up a few times. The chain uses TRBV15 and TRBJ2-5; D remains unclear. Germline V gene data show CDR1 as LNHNV and CDR2 as YYDKDF (reference sequence). The CDR3 contains 13 residues. With 2 bases removed from V and 0 bases from J, the gap between germline ends came to 4 bases. The CDR3 protein is CATSRQYQETQYF. The CDR3 nucleotides read TGTGCCACCAGCAGACAGTACCAAGAGACCCAGTACTTC.

This clonotype appeared a few times. The rearrangement links TRBV6-5 to TRBJ1-5; tentatively, D is TRBD1 (5 bases). V was cut by 5 bases and J by 2 bases, with 7 bases left in between. The CDR3 has 13 residues. CDR1 is MNHEY, CDR2 SVGAGI, per germline. CDR3 residues: CASSGGRNQPQHF. CDR3 nucleotide sequence: TGTGCCAGCAGTGGGGGACGCAATCAGCCCCAGCATTTT.

This clonotype occurred once. V and J are TRBV12-3 or TRBV12-4 and TRBJ2-3; no definite D call. This CDR3 region has 11 residues. V was trimmed by 3 bases and J by 11 bases, leaving 9 bases between them. DNA of the CDR3: TGTGCCAGCAGTTTTAACCGAGGGCAGTATTTT. Residues: CASSFNRGQYF.

The chain is built from TRBV7-6 and TRBJ1-2, with 10 positions matching TRBD1. Trimming removed 0 bases from V and 4 bases from J; junction bases left unmatched: 8. Germline V gene sequence: CDR1 SGHVS, CDR2 FNYEAQ. This CDR3 spans 17 amino acids. As DNA, the CDR3 is TGTGCCAGCAGCTTAGCGTTGGGACAGGGGAATACCTATGGCTACACCTTC. It translates to CASSLALGQGNTYGYTF.

This clonotype has more than one count but fewer than ten. The chain joins TRBV24-1 to TRBJ2-5, with D perhaps assigned TRBD1 or TRBD2 (5 bases each). There are 14 residues in the CDR3. Germline V lookup: CDR1 KGHDR, CDR2 SFDVKD. V lost 7 bases and J lost 4, with 15 bases in between. The CDR3 protein is CATRSGTAAETQYF. CDR3 bases: TGTGCCACCAGATCCGGGACGGCCGCAGAGACCCAGTACTTC.

The rearrangement uses TRBV28 and TRBJ2-6; D is perhaps TRBD2 (7 bases). Germline loops: CDR1 MDHEN, CDR2 SYDVKM. The CDR3 runs 18 residues. Trimming took 1 base from V and 2 from J, leaving 15 bases between them. The CDR3 spells CASSLSGGLSPGANVLTF. The CDR3 DNA reads as TGTGCCAGCAGTTTATCGGGGGGCCTTTCCCCTGGGGCCAACGTCCTGACTTTC.

This clonotype was recorded only once. The chain carries TRBV2 and TRBJ1-6; TRBD1 agrees at 9 bases. The CDR3 length is 14 residues. The junction had 3 bases not matched to a gene; V was cut back by 6 bases and J by 6 bases. The germline gives CDR1 SNHLY, CDR2 FYNNEI. The DNA of the CDR3 is TGTGCCAGCAGAGGGACAGGGTTTAATTCACCCCTCCACTTT. Encoded protein: CASRGTGFNSPLHF.

V gene TRBV20-1 combines with J gene TRBJ1-6; 8 bases agree with TRBD1. The germline V gene has CDR1 DFQATT and CDR2 SNEGSKA (reference sequence). CDR3 length: 17 amino acids. The CDR3 DNA sequence: TGCAGCGTTACTTCAGGGGGCCCCAGCTCCTATAATTCACCCCTCCACTTT. Amino acid sequence: CSVTSGGPSSYNSPLHF.

A note on this clonotype: The junction and the germline gene differ at one end; a read error may be behind it. The chain links TRBV7-2 to TRBJ2-1, with D possibly called TRBD1 or TRBD2 (5 bases each). The germline CDR1 and CDR2 sequences are SGHTA and FQGNSA. The CDR3 spans 16 residues. The CDR3 protein is CAGSFSLLGVYNEQFF. CDR3 DNA: TGTGCCGGCAGCTTCTCCCTTCTGGGGGTCTACAATGAGCAGTTCTTC.

The chain carries TRBV6-5 and TRBJ2-1, with 9 positions matching TRBD1. This CDR3 is built from 16 residues. The trim removed 7 bases at V and 5 bases at J, leaving 12 bases unmatched. Germline assignment: CDR1 MNHEY and CDR2 SVGAGI. CDR3: CASTVSWDREDNEQFF. CDR3 in DNA: TGTGCCAGCACTGTTTCCTGGGACAGGGAGGACAATGAGCAGTTCTTC.

V and J are TRBV28 and TRBJ2-5; D assignment may be TRBD1 or TRBD2 (5 bases each). This CDR3 has 16 amino acids. With 5 bases removed from V and 11 bases from J, the gap between germline ends came to 27 bases. Germline V gene lookup returns CDR1 MDHEN and CDR2 SYDVKM. CDR3 sequence: CASSQTKGPWSGEQYF. CDR3 nucleotide sequence: TGTGCCAGCAGTCAAACTAAGGGACCGTGGAGTGGTGAGCAGTACTTC.

The table lists this clonotype with a few counts. The chain recombines TRBV7-9 with TRBJ2-5; no reliable D call. There are 14 residues in the CDR3. The germline V gene encodes CDR1 SEHNR and CDR2 FQNEAQ (reference sequence). V was trimmed by 1 base and J by 3 bases, leaving 9 bases between them. The DNA of the CDR3 is TGTGCCAGCAGCTTAGGGTTATACGAAGAGACCCAGTACTTC. Protein product: CASSLGLYEETQYF.

The chain links TRBV7-9 to TRBJ1-4; 8 positions agree with TRBD1. CDR3 length: 15 amino acids. Germline V lookup: CDR1 SEHNR, CDR2 FQNEAQ (reference sequence). The trim removed 5 bases at V and 10 bases at J, leaving 12 bases unmatched. The CDR3 DNA reads as TGTGCCAGCAGCCGGATTCAGGGGGCTCTTATAAAACTGTTTTTT. This sequence encodes CASSRIQGALIKLFF. Variable domain in full (rest from reference TRBV7-9 and TRBJ1-4): DTGVSQNPRHKITKRGQNVTFRCDPISEHNRLYWYRQTLGQGPEFLTYFQNEAQLEKSRLLSDRFSAERPKGSFSTLEIQRTEQGDSAMYLCASSRIQGALIKLFFGSGTQLSVL.

The chain carries TRBV20-1 and TRBJ2-3; TRBD2 aligns across 7 bases. There are 14 residues in the CDR3. J was trimmed by 4 bases and V by 1 base; bases with no gene match: 5. Germline V gene lookup returns CDR1 DFQATT and CDR2 SNEGSKA (reference sequence). This CDR3 reads CSARGLAGADTQYF. The DNA of the CDR3 is TGCAGTGCTAGAGGATTGGCGGGGGCAGATACGCAGTATTTT.

The rearrangement joins TRBV20-1 to TRBJ2-5, with a possible D match to TRBD1 (6 bases). Trimming took off 0 bases at V and 7 bases at J, with 12 bases between the two ends. Germline CDR1 reads DFQATT; CDR2 reads SNEGSKA (reference sequence). There are 13 residues in the CDR3. The CDR3 region has the DNA TGCAGTGCTAGAGAAGGGACACCGCCGACCCAGTACTTC. It yields the protein CSAREGTPPTQYF.

The gene calls are TRBV11-2 and TRBJ2-3; no clear D. V was pared by 7 bases and J by 0 bases, with 23 bases between. The germline gives CDR1 SGHAT, CDR2 FQNNGV. This CDR3 region has 18 residues. The CDR3 DNA reads as TGTGCCAGCAACTCGAGGTTTGGGGTTACACAGAGCACAGATACGCAGTATTTT. Translation gives CASNSRFGVTQSTDTQYF. Full variable domain (rest looked up from reference TRBV11-2 and TRBJ2-3): EAGVAQSPRYKIIEKRQSVAFWCNPISGHATLYWYQQILGQGPKLLIQFQNNGVVDDSQLPKDRFSAERLKGVDSTLKIQPAKLEDSAVYLCASNSRFGVTQSTDTQYFGPGTRLTVL.

This rearrangement joins TRBV11-2 to TRBJ2-5; perhaps TRBD2 as D (5 bases). V shed 1 base and J shed 0 bases, with 15 bases lying between them. CDR3 size: 17 residues. The germline gives CDR1 SGHAT, CDR2 FQNNGV. The CDR3 loop is CASSLVRRRGYQETQYF. DNA of the CDR3: TGTGCCAGCAGCTTAGTGCGTCGTCGGGGTTACCAAGAGACCCAGTACTTC.

The table lists this clonotype with a few counts. The gene calls are TRBV4-3 and TRBJ2-3; no reliable D call. The CDR3 loop spans 17 amino acids. Trimming removed 4 bases at V and 0 bases at J, with 17 bases between. Germline V gives CDR1 LGHNA, CDR2 YSLEER. CDR3 in DNA: TGCGCCAGCAGCCGCCTAGGTCCCCCGGCGAGCACAGATACGCAGTATTTT. It is translated as CASSRLGPPASTDTQYF.

The CDR3 region is CSAGHGISNQPQHF. CDR3 nucleotides: TGCAGCGCCGGACATGGTATTAGCAATCAGCCCCAGCATTTT. V is TRBV29-1 and J is TRBJ1-5; a weak D match, TRBD1 (5 bases). This CDR3 comprises 14 residues. Trimming shortened V by 7 bases and J by 0 bases, and 13 bases separated the two germline ends. Germline V gene sequence: CDR1 SQVTM, CDR2 ANQGSEA.